These T cell receptor beta chains were read from a single sample in a study of Ad26.COV2.S vaccination and SARS-CoV-2 variants. Generated by immunoSEQ multiplex PCR, the TCRdb table keeps only in-frame clones and is missing some. The data show 380,000 or so clones, roughly 80% seen once. The sequencing here drew on peripheral blood, taken in a trial of Ad26.COV2.S vaccine versus placebo. The source is a person aged 18-60 years who received the Ad26.COV2.S COVID-19 vaccine or a placebo. Each CDR3 is given with its conserved first and last residue. D genes are given only for firm matches. Not all rows give a size; the values are once, few, many and, for expanded clones, a class.

j_call,clone_size,v_call,d_call,cdr3_length,cdr3_aa,cdr3_nt
TRBJ2-3,NA,TRBV24-1,TRBD2,19,CATSDPGLAGGGRTDTQYF,TGTGCCACCAGTGACCCGGGACTAGCGGGAGGGGGAAGAACAGATACGCAGTATTTT
TRBJ2-5,NA,TRBV11-2,NA,16,CASSSFHSQNQETQYF,TGTGCCAGCAGCTCCTTTCACTCCCAGAATCAAGAGACCCAGTACTTC
TRBJ2-1,once,TRBV24-1,TRBD1,15,CATSDYGTGAHEQFF,TGTGCCACCAGTGACTACGGGACAGGGGCCCATGAGCAGTTCTTC
TRBJ1-1,NA,TRBV30,NA,14,CAWNGASQRREAFF,TGTGCCTGGAACGGAGCCTCCCAACGACGTGAAGCTTTCTTT
TRBJ2-5,NA,TRBV7-2,NA,17,CASSPGAGTIAFETQYF,TGTGCCAGCAGCCCGGGGGCTGGGACTATCGCGTTTGAGACCCAGTACTTC
TRBJ2-2,few,TRBV11-2,NA,16,CASSLVSPGLGGELFF,TGTGCCAGCAGCTTAGTATCACCAGGGTTGGGCGGGGAGCTGTTTTTT
TRBJ1-4,NA,TRBV5-6,NA,14,CASSWGYANEKLFF,TGTGCCAGCAGCTGGGGTTACGCGAATGAAAAACTGTTTTTT
TRBJ2-3,once,TRBV9,NA,14,CASSVGPGTDTQYF,TGTGCCAGCAGCGTGGGGCCCGGAACAGATACGCAGTATTTT
TRBJ2-2,NA,TRBV19,NA,17,CASSTAGGLTFTGELFF,TGTGCCAGTAGTACTGCTGGGGGGTTGACATTCACCGGGGAGCTGTTTTTT
TRBJ2-5,NA,TRBV7-2,TRBD2,16,CASSVTSGGPVETQYF,TGTGCCAGCAGCGTGACTAGCGGGGGGCCGGTGGAGACCCAGTACTTC
TRBJ2-5,NA,TRBV19,TRBD2,16,CASSILASGTLETQYF,TGTGCCAGTAGTATATTGGCTAGCGGGACCCTAGAGACCCAGTACTTC
TRBJ2-7,NA,TRBV2,NA,13,CASSEGGFEEQYF,TGTGCCAGCAGTGAAGGCGGCTTTGAGGAGCAGTACTTC
TRBJ2-1,NA,TRBV29-1,TRBD2,13,CSVGLAGMGEQFF,TGCAGCGTTGGACTAGCGGGAATGGGTGAGCAGTTCTTC
TRBJ2-7,NA,TRBV15,TRBD1,19,CATSGTSGTGNPLGREQYF,TGTGCCACCAGCGGGACTTCCGGGACAGGGAACCCCTTAGGGCGAGAGCAGTACTTC
TRBJ2-4,NA,TRBV18,NA,15,CASSPTNAPGTIQYF,TGTGCCAGCTCACCCACGAACGCCCCGGGGACCATTCAGTACTTC
TRBJ2-7,few,TRBV7-9,NA,15,CASSPSRAPPYEQYF,TGTGCCAGCAGCCCATCCCGGGCCCCTCCGTACGAGCAGTACTTC
TRBJ2-4,NA,TRBV4-2,NA,15,CASSQEGWEKNIQYF,TGTGCCAGCAGCCAAGAAGGGTGGGAGAAAAACATTCAGTACTTC
TRBJ2-2,NA,TRBV7-3,TRBD1,15,CASRAGTGVTGELFF,TGTGCCAGCAGGGCCGGGACAGGGGTGACCGGGGAGCTGTTTTTT
TRBJ2-1,NA,TRBV6-5,NA,15,CASSTGAFSYNEQFF,TGTGCCAGCAGTACCGGGGCTTTCTCCTACAATGAGCAGTTCTTC
TRBJ1-1,NA,TRBV6-4,NA,14,CASSPTGGNTEAFF,TGTGCCAGCAGCCCGACTGGGGGGAACACTGAAGCTTTCTTT
TRBJ1-3,NA,TRBV27,NA,15,CASSLTAFTGNTIYF,TGTGCCAGCAGTTTAACAGCTTTTACTGGAAACACCATATATTTT
TRBJ1-5,NA,TRBV6-5,NA,13,CASSYGVNQPQHF,TGCGCCAGCAGTTACGGGGTGAATCAGCCCCAGCATTTT
TRBJ1-2,NA,TRBV29-1,TRBD1,13,CSVFRQGSEGYTF,TGCAGCGTTTTTAGACAGGGGAGTGAGGGCTACACCTTC
TRBJ1-1,NA,TRBV5-1,TRBD1,13,CASSPNRGPEAFF,TGCGCCAGCAGCCCGAACAGGGGCCCTGAAGCTTTCTTT
TRBJ2-7,NA,TRBV29-1,NA,14,CSVWAMGGSYEQYF,TGCAGCGTATGGGCAATGGGGGGCTCCTACGAGCAGTACTTC
TRBJ2-3,NA,TRBV7-9,TRBD1,18,CASSLPGQGVSSTDTQYF,TGTGCCAGCAGTTTACCGGGACAGGGTGTCTCTAGCACAGATACGCAGTATTTT
TRBJ2-1,NA,TRBV3-1/TRBV3-2,NA,19,CASSQEGGRQARVNNEQFF,TGTGCCAGCAGCCAAGAGGGTGGGCGACAGGCACGGGTTAACAATGAGCAGTTCTTC
TRBJ1-2,NA,TRBV3-1/TRBV3-2,NA,14,CASSQGFRGPGYTF,TGTGCCAGCAGCCAAGGGTTCCGGGGTCCGGGCTACACCTTC
TRBJ2-1,NA,TRBV6-5,NA,14,CASCQDADYNEQFF,TGTGCCAGCTGCCAGGATGCGGATTACAATGAGCAGTTCTTC
TRBJ1-2,NA,TRBV27,NA,15,CASSLNGISGYGYTF,TGTGCCAGCAGTTTAAACGGCATATCCGGGTATGGCTACACCTTC
TRBJ2-5,NA,TRBV7-2,NA,15,CASSPGPTGPETQYF,TGTGCCAGCAGCCCTGGGCCCACAGGGCCGGAGACCCAGTACTTC
TRBJ2-5,NA,TRBV12-3/TRBV12-4,NA,12,CASSPQVGTQYF,TGTGCCAGCAGTCCCCAGGTAGGGACCCAGTACTTC
TRBJ2-7,many,TRBV6-5,NA,14,CASSYGGGGYEQYF,TGTGCCAGCAGTTACGGTGGAGGGGGCTACGAGCAGTACTTC
TRBJ2-7,NA,TRBV9,TRBD2,14,CASSPGGSHYEQYF,TGTGCCAGCAGCCCGGGGGGGTCCCACTACGAGCAGTACTTC
TRBJ1-2,NA,TRBV10-3,NA,14,CAISGIGNNYGYTF,TGTGCCATCAGTGGGATAGGCAACAACTATGGCTACACCTTC
TRBJ2-3,once,TRBV5-1,NA,19,CASSLVPSPTSYSTDTQYF,TGCGCCAGCAGCTTGGTACCTAGCCCGACTTCTTATAGCACAGATACGCAGTATTTT
TRBJ2-3,NA,TRBV18,NA,13,CASSPSGVDTQYF,TGTGCCAGCTCACCTTCGGGAGTAGATACGCAGTATTTT
TRBJ2-1,NA,TRBV9,NA,12,CASSGVGNEQFF,TGTGCCAGCAGCGGTGTAGGAAATGAGCAGTTCTTC
TRBJ2-1,NA,TRBV10-1,NA,14,CASSGASSYNEQFF,TGCGCCAGCAGTGGGGCGAGCTCCTACAATGAGCAGTTCTTC
TRBJ2-3,NA,TRBV9,TRBD2,15,CASSVVSGGAGTQYF,TGTGCCAGCAGCGTAGTTAGCGGGGGGGCCGGCACGCAGTATTTT
TRBJ2-1,NA,TRBV19,TRBD2,15,CASSQASGSYNEQFF,TGTGCCAGTAGTCAGGCTAGCGGTTCCTACAATGAGCAGTTCTTC
TRBJ2-3,many,TRBV23-1,NA,14,CASSHPSSGDTQYF,TGCGCCAGCAGTCACCCTTCCTCAGGGGATACGCAGTATTTT
TRBJ1-5,once,TRBV30,NA,14,CAWTRDNSNQPQHF,TGTGCCTGGACTAGGGACAACAGCAATCAGCCCCAGCATTTT
TRBJ1-6,NA,TRBV6-2/TRBV6-3,TRBD1,16,CASSYGATGGSPPLHF,TGTGCCAGCAGTTATGGGGCGACAGGGGGCTCCCCACCCCTCCACTTT
TRBJ1-1,NA,TRBV2,NA,15,CASLPRAPGNTEAFF,TGTGCCAGCTTACCCCGGGCCCCAGGGAACACTGAAGCTTTCTTT
TRBJ2-7,few,TRBV6-2/TRBV6-3,NA,12,CASSFSIYEQYF,TGTGCCAGCAGTTTTAGTATCTACGAGCAGTACTTC
TRBJ2-7,NA,TRBV16,TRBD1,17,CASSQSIGTGAYYEQYF,TGTGCCAGCAGCCAATCTATCGGGACAGGGGCATATTACGAGCAGTACTTC
TRBJ2-3,once,TRBV4-1,TRBD2,15,CASSHTSGSTDTQYF,TGCGCCAGCAGCCACACTAGCGGGAGTACAGATACGCAGTATTTT
TRBJ2-1,NA,TRBV4-3,NA,15,CASSQETGWTDEQFF,TGCGCCAGCAGCCAAGAAACAGGATGGACCGATGAGCAGTTCTTC
TRBJ2-1,NA,TRBV7-2,TRBD1,14,CASSLRQGWNEQFF,TGTGCCAGCAGCTTAAGACAGGGGTGGAATGAGCAGTTCTTC
TRBJ1-5,NA,TRBV2,NA,13,CASSLEDDQPQHF,TGTGCCAGCAGTCTAGAGGATGATCAGCCCCAGCATTTT
TRBJ2-7,NA,TRBV19,NA,15,CASSLGYGGLYEQYF,TGTGCCAGTAGTCTAGGGTACGGGGGCCTCTACGAGCAGTACTTC
TRBJ2-5,NA,TRBV6-5,TRBD2,14,CASRRLAGLETQYF,TGTGCCAGCAGACGACTAGCGGGATTGGAGACCCAGTACTTC
TRBJ2-1,once,TRBV11-3,NA,14,CASAPGVTGNEQFF,TGTGCCAGCGCCCCGGGGGTGACCGGCAATGAGCAGTTCTTC
TRBJ2-7,many,TRBV4-2,TRBD2,14,CASSDTSGRYEQYF,TGTGCCAGCAGCGATACTAGCGGGAGGTACGAGCAGTACTTC